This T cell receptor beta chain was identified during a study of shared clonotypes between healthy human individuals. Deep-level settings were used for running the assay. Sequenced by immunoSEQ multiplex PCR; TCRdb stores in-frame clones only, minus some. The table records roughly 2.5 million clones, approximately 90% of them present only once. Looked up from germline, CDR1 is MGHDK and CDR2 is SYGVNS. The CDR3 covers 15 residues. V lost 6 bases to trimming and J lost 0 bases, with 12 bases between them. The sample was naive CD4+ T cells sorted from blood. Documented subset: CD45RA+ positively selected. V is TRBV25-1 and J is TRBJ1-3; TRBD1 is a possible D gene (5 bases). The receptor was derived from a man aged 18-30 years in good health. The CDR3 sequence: CASSSSGGSGNTIYF. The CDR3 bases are TGTGCCAGCAGCTCTTCGGGGGGCTCTGGAAACACCATATATTTT. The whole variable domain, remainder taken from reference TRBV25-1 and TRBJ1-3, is EADIYQTPRYLVIGTGKKITLECSQTMGHDKMYWYQQDPGMELHLIHYSYGVNSTEKGDLSSESTVSRIRTEHFPLTLESARPSHTSQYLCASSSSGGSGNTIYFGEGSWLTVV.